This T cell receptor beta chain was documented in a study of blood T cells in healthy people across ages. Study-wide points: Investigators viewed diversity estimates from one million T cells as underestimates, the study reported. Changes in expanded clonotypes were possibly confounded, as the CMV status of donors was unknown.

With 3 bases removed from V and 4 bases from J, the gap between germline ends came to 9 bases. Per germline, CDR1 LGHNA and CDR2 YNFKEQ. CDR3 size: 13 residues. At least ten counts were recorded for this clonotype. What it binds is unknown. Next came a second PCR, run for roughly 6 to 11 cycles, which used a sample-barcoded 5' primer along with a J-beta primer mix. One entry per CDR3 protein, called by TCRdb with MiXCR from the 5' RACE reads. Among about 930,000 distinct CDR3 sequences, under 35% were seen once, and the ten largest hold more than 8.5%. The sample also formed part of further work on T cells of mothers and their children. Per that study: Over 8.5 million reads per mother and around 3 million per child were obtained. Relative to unrelated pairs, biologically related mother-child dyads exhibited marginally greater, non-significant overlap.

The sample was blood. This rearrangement joins TRBV4-2 to TRBJ2-5, with D perhaps given as TRBD1 or TRBD2 (5 bases each). The source is a woman between 40 and 50 years old in good health. The CDR3, as DNA: TGTGCCAGCAGCCAGGGGGTCGGAGAGACCCAGTACTTC. Residues: CASSQGVGETQYF.